The T cell receptor beta chain described here comes from a study of T cell repertoires and HLA-DP antigens. Across the whole study: Transduced HeLa cells presented HLA-DP to CD4+ T cells. Pre-culture CD4+ samples used about 1,200 ng DNA versus around 220 ng for CD137+CD4+ sorts.

CDR3 length: 15 residues. Germline CDR1 reads SGHTA; CDR2 reads FQGNSA. V dropped 1 base and J dropped 5; count of bases not matched to a gene: 5. Sequencing was performed with immunoSEQ multiplex PCR; in TCRdb, only in-frame clones are kept and a portion is missing. The sample records around 100,000 clones, more than 85% being singletons. Note on this clone: Antigen unknown.

The chain employs TRBV7-2 and TRBJ2-5; 9 bases line up with TRBD2. The receptor's source is a woman aged 18-29 years in good health and CMV-seronegative. Material for sequencing was CD4+ T cells from PBMCs. The DNA of the CDR3 is TGTGCCAGCAGCTTAGGTGGCGGGGGGGGTGAGACCCAGTACTTC. Translated: CASSLGGGGGETQYF. The whole variable domain, remainder taken from reference TRBV7-2 and TRBJ2-5, is GAGVSQSPSNKVTEKGKDVELRCDPISGHTALYWYRQSLGQGLEFLIYFQGNSAPDKSGLPSDRFSAERTGGSVSTLTIQRTQQEDSAVYLCASSLGGGGGETQYFGPGTRLLVL.